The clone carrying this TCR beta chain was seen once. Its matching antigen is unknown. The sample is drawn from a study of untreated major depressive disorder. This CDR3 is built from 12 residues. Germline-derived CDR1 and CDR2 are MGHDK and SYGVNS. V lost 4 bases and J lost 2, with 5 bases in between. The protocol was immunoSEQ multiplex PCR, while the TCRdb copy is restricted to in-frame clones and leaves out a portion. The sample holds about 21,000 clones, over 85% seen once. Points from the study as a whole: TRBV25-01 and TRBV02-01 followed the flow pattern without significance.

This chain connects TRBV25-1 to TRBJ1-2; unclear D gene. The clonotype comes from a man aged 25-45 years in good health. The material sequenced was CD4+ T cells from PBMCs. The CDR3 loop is CASSAANYGYTF. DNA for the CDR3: TGTGCCAGCAGTGCAGCAAACTATGGCTACACCTTC.